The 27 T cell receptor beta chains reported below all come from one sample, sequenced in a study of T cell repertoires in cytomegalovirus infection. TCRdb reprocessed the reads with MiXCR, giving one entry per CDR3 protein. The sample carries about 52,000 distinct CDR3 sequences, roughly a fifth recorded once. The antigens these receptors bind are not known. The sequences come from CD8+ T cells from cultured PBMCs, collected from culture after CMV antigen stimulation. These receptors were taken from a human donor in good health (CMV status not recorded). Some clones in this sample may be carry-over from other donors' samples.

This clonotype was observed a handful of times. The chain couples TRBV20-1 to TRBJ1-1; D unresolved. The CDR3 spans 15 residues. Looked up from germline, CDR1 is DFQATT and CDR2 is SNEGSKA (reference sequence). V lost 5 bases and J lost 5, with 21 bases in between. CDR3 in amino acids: CSAFPPGRGETEAFF. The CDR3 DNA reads TGCAGTGCTTTCCCCCCCGGGCGCGGGGAAACTGAAGCTTTCTTT.

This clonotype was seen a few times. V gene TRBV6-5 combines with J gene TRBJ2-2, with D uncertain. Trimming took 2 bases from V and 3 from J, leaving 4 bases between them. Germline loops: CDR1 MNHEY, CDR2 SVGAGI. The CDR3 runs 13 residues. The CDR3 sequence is CASSYRDTGELFF. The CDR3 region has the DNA TGTGCCAGCAGTTACCGGGACACCGGGGAGCTGTTTTTT.

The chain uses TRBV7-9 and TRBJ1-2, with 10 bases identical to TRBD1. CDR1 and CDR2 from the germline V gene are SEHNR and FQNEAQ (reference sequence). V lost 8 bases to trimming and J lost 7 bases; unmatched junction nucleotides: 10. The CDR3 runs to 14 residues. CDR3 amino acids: CASSLGTGAGGYTF. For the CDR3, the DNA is TGTGCCAGCTCCCTAGGGACAGGGGCGGGTGGCTACACCTTC. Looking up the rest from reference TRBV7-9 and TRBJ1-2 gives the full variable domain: DTGVSQNPRHKITKRGQNVTFRCDPISEHNRLYWYRQTLGQGPEFLTYFQNEAQLEKSRLLSDRFSAERPKGSFSTLEIQRTEQGDSAMYLCASSLGTGAGGYTFGSGTRLTVV.

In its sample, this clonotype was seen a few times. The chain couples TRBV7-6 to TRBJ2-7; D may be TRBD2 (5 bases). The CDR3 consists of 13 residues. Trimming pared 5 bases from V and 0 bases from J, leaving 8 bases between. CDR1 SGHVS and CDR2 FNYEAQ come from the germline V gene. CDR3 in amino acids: CASSRESSYEQYF. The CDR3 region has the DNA TGTGCCAGCAGCCGGGAATCCTCCTACGAGCAGTACTTC.

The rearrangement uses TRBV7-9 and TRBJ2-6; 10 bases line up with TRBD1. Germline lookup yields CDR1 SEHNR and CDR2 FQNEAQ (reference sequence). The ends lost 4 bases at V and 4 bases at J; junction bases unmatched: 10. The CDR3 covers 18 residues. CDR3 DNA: TGTGCCAGCAGCTACCCCTGGACAGGGGGACGAGGGGCCAACGTCCTGACTTTC. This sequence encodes CASSYPWTGGRGANVLTF.

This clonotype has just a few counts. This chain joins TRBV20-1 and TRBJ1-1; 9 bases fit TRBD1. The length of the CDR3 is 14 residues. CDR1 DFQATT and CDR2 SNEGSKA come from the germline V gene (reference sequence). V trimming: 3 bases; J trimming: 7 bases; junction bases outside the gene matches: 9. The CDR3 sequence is CSASLWGQGFEAFF. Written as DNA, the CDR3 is TGCAGTGCTAGCCTTTGGGGACAGGGCTTTGAAGCTTTCTTT.

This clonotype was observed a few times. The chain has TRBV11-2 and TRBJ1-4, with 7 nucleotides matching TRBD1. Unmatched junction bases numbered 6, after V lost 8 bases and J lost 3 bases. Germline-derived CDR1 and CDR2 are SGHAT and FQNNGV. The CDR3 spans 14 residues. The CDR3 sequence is CASSTGTANEKLFF. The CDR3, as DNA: TGTGCCAGCTCTACCGGGACAGCTAATGAAAAACTGTTTTTT. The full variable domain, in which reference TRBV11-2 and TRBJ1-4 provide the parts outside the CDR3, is EAGVAQSPRYKIIEKRQSVAFWCNPISGHATLYWYQQILGQGPKLLIQFQNNGVVDDSQLPKDRFSAERLKGVDSTLKIQPAKLEDSAVYLCASSTGTANEKLFFGSGTQLSVL.

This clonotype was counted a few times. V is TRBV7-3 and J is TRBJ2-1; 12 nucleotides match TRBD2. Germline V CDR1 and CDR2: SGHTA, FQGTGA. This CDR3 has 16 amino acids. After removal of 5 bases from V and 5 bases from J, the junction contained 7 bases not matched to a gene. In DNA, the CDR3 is TGTGCCAGCAGCCAAACTAGCGGGGGGCCTCACAATGAGCAGTTCTTC. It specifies CASSQTSGGPHNEQFF.

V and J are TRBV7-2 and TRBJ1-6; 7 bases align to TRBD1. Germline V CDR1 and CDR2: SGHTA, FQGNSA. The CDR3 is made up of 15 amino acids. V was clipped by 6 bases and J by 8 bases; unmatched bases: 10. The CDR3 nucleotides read TGTGCCAGCAGTCTTAACAGGGGTTCCGATTCACCCCTCCACTTT. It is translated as CASSLNRGSDSPLHF.

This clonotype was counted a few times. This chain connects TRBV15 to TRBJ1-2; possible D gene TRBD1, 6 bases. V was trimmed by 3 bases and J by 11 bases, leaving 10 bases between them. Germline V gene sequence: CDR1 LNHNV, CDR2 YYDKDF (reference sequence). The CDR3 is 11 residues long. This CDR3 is CATSSNREYTF. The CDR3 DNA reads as TGTGCCACCAGCAGTAACAGGGAATACACCTTC. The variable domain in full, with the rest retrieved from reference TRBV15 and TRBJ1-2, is DAMVIQNPRYQVTQFGKPVTLSCSQTLNHNVMYWYQQKSSQAPKLLFHYYDKDFNNEADTPDNFQSRRPNTSFCFLDIRSPGLGDTAMYLCATSSNREYTFGSGTRLTVV.

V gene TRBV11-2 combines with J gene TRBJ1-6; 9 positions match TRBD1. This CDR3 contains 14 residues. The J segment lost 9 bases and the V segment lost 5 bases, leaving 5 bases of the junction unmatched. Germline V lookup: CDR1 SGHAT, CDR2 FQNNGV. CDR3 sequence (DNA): TGTGCCAGCAGCCCACTGGACAGGGGTTCACCCCTCCACTTT. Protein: CASSPLDRGSPLHF.

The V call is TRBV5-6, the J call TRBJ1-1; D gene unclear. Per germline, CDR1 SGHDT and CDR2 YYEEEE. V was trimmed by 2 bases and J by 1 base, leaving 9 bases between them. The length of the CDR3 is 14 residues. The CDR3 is CASSFTWENTEAFF. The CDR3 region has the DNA TGTGCCAGCAGCTTTACATGGGAGAACACTGAAGCTTTCTTT.

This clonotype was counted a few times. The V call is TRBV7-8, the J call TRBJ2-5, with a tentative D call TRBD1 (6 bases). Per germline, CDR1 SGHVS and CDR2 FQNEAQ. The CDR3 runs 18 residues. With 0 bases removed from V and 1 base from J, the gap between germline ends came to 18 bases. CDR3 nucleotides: TGTGCCAGCAGCTTAGCGGAGGCGGACAGCTTTTTCCAAGAGACCCAGTACTTC. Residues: CASSLAEADSFFQETQYF.

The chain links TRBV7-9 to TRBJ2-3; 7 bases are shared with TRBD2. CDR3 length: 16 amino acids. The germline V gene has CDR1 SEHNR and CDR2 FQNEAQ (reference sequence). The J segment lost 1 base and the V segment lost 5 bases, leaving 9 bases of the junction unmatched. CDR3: CASSLSTAGGTDTQYF. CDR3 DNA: TGTGCCAGCAGCCTCAGTACCGCGGGGGGCACAGATACGCAGTATTTT.

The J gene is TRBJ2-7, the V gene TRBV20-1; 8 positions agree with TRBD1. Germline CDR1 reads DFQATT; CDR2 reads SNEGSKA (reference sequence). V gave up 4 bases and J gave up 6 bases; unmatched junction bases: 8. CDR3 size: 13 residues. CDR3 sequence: CSATDRGGGEQYF. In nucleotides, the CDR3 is TGCAGTGCTACCGACAGGGGCGGCGGCGAGCAGTACTTC.

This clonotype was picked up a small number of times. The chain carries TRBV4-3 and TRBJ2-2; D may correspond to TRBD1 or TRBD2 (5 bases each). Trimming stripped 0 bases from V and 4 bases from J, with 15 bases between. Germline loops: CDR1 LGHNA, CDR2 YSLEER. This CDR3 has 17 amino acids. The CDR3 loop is CASSQDFRGPGTGELFF. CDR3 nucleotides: TGCGCCAGCAGCCAAGATTTTAGGGGACCCGGCACCGGGGAGCTGTTTTTT.

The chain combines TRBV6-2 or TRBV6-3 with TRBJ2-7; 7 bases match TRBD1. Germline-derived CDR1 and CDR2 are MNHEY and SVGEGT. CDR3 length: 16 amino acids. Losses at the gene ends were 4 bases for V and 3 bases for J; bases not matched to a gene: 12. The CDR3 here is CASSSLNRDRNYEQYF. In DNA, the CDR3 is TGTGCCAGCAGTTCCCTAAATCGGGACAGAAACTACGAGCAGTACTTC.

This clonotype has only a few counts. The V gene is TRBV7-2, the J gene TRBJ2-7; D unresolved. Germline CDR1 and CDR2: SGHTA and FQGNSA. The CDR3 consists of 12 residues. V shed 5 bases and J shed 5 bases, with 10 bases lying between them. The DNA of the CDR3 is TGTGCCAGCAGCATTTACTTTAACGAGCAGTACTTC. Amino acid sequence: CASSIYFNEQYF. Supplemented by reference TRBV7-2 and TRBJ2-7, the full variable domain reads GAGVSQSPSNKVTEKGKDVELRCDPISGHTALYWYRQSLGQGLEFLIYFQGNSAPDKSGLPSDRFSAERTGGSVSTLTIQRTQQEDSAVYLCASSIYFNEQYFGPGTRLTVT.

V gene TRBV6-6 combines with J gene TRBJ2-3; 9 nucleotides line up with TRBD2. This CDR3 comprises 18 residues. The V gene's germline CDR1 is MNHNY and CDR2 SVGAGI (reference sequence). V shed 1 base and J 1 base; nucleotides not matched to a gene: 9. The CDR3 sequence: CASSYFGRAGGRTDTQYF. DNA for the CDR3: TGTGCCAGCAGTTACTTTGGACGGGCGGGGGGGCGCACAGATACGCAGTATTTT.

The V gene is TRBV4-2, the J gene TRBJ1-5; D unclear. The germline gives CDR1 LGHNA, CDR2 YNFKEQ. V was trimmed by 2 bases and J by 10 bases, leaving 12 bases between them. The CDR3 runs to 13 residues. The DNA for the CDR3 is TGTGCCAGCAGCCAAATCGCGCGTGAACCCCAGCATTTT. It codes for CASSQIAREPQHF.

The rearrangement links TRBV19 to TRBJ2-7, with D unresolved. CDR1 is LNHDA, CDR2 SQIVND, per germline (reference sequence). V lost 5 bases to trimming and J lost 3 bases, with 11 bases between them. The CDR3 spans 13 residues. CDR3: CASSAAGNYEQYF. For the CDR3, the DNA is TGTGCCAGTAGTGCGGCAGGAAACTACGAGCAGTACTTC.

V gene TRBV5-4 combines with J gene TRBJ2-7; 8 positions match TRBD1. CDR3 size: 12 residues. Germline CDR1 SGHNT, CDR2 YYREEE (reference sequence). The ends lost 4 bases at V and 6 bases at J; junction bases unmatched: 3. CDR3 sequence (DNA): TGTGCCAGCAGCACGACAGGGGTCGAGCAGTACTTC. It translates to CASSTTGVEQYF.

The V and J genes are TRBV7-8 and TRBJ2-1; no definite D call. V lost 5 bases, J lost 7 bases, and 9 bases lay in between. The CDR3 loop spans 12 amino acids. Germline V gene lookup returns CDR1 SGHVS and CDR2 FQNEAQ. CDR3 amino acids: CASSPQENEQFF. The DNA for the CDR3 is TGTGCCAGCAGCCCTCAGGAGAATGAGCAGTTCTTC.

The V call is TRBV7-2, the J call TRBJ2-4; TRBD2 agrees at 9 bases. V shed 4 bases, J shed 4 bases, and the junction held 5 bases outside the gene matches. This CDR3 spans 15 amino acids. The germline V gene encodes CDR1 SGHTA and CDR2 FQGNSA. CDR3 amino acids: CASSSSGGLKNIQYF. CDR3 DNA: TGTGCCAGCAGCTCGAGCGGGGGGCTTAAAAACATTCAGTACTTC.

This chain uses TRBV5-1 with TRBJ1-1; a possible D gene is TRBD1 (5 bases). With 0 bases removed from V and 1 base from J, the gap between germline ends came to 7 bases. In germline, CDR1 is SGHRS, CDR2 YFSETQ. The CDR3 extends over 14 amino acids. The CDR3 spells CASSLAGRNTEAFF. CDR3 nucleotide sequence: TGCGCCAGCAGCTTGGCAGGGCGGAACACTGAAGCTTTCTTT.

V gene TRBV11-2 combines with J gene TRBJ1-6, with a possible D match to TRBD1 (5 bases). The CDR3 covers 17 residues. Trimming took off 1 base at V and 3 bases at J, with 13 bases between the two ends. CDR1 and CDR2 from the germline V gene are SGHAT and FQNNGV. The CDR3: CASSLVGETVYNSPLHF. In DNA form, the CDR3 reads TGTGCCAGCAGCTTAGTGGGGGAGACAGTCTATAATTCACCCCTCCACTTT.

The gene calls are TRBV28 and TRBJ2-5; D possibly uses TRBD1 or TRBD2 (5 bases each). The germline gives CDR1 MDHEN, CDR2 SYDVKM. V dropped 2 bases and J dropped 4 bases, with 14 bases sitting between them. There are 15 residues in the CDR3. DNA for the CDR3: TGTGCCAGCAGTTTAATGGGGGAGACCCTAGAGACCCAGTACTTC. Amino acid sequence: CASSLMGETLETQYF.